The T cell receptor beta chain described here comes from a study of blood T cell repertoires in COVID-19. Germline V gene lookup returns CDR1 MNHEY and CDR2 SVGAGI. V was shortened by 2 bases and J by 5 bases, with 10 bases between the two germline ends. This CDR3 contains 14 residues. Exposed participants encountered a COVID-19 case during the 2 weeks preceding study entry. Methods used by the authors: For nucleated cells, counts were estimated from reference gene primer amplification. Some clones are missing from TCRdb's copy, which holds only in-frame ones; the method was immunoSEQ multiplex PCR. V and J calls and clone size are those listed in that table; D and trimming were worked out from the DNA. Counted here are around 250,000 clones, 75% to 90% occurring once; the ten biggest clones make up 0.87%.

The chain couples TRBV6-5 to TRBJ1-5; D might be TRBD1 (5 bases). The sequence was obtained from a man aged 50 to 60 who had been exposed to COVID-19. The sequencing input was PBMCs or T cells enriched from blood (not recorded which). In nucleotides, the CDR3 is TGTGCCAGCAGTTACAGGGGATCGGATCAGCCCCAGCATTTT. This encodes CASSYRGSDQPQHF.